Listed here are 9 T cell receptor beta chains from one sample, sequenced in a study of PD-1 blockade in classical Hodgkin lymphoma. Only in-frame clones appear in the TCRdb table, and some are missing; sequencing was by immunoSEQ multiplex PCR. The sample records 30,000 to 45,000 clones, roughly three quarters being singletons. Autologous stem cell transplantation was followed by relapse in every patient, and brentuximab vedotin exposure varied. Specimen: peripheral blood mononuclear cells (PBMCs), collected before the second cycle of nivolumab. The receptors stem from a human donor with classical Hodgkin lymphoma.

This chain uses TRBV7-8 with TRBJ1-3; D is possibly TRBD1 (6 bases). The CDR3 contains 16 residues. V lost 5 bases to trimming and J lost 3 bases, with 17 bases between them. Per germline, CDR1 SGHVS and CDR2 FQNEAQ. The CDR3: CASSGPPGGLGNTIYF. CDR3 DNA: TGTGCCAGCAGCGGTCCGCCGGGGGGCCTTGGAAACACCATATATTTT.

This clone was seen only a few times. V is TRBV4-1 and J is TRBJ2-3, with 7 bases lining up with TRBD2. Germline CDR1 reads MGHRA; CDR2 reads YSYEKL. The CDR3 extends over 15 amino acids. After removal of 6 bases from V and 3 bases from J, the junction contained 9 bases not matched to a gene. For the CDR3, the DNA is TGCGCCAGCAGTTCCTCGGGGGGTGGTACAGATACGCAGTATTTT. Translation gives CASSSSGGGTDTQYF.

The rearrangement links TRBV6-6 to TRBJ2-1, with 10 nucleotides matching TRBD1. The CDR3 sequence is 16 residues long. V was pared by 1 base and J by 7 bases, with 7 bases of the junction left unmatched. Germline CDR1 is MNHNY and CDR2 is SVGAGI (reference sequence). CDR3 DNA: TGTGCCAGCAGTTACTATCGAGGGACAGGGGTGAATGAGCAGTTCTTC. Protein sequence: CASSYYRGTGVNEQFF.

This clone has just one count. The chain joins TRBV6-6 to TRBJ2-7, with 11 bases aligning to TRBD1. J lost 3 bases, V lost 4 bases, and 5 bases had no gene match. Looked up from germline, CDR1 is MNHNY and CDR2 is SVGAGI (reference sequence). The CDR3 totals 15 residues. CDR3 sequence (DNA): TGTGCCAGCAGTTTTTCCGGGACAGGGGGCTACGAGCAGTACTTC. Translated: CASSFSGTGGYEQYF.

The chain joins TRBV5-1 to TRBJ2-7, with 12 bases identical to TRBD1. The CDR3 extends over 14 amino acids. The V gene's germline CDR1 is SGHRS and CDR2 YFSETQ. Germline trimming cut 4 bases from V and 6 bases from J; bases unmatched to any gene: 5. CDR3 DNA: TGCGCCAGCAGCCGGGGACAGGGGGCCGGCGAGCAGTACTTC. It translates to CASSRGQGAGEQYF.

The CDR3 is CASSLISGQGAKGYTF. CDR3 bases: TGTGCCAGCAGTTTAATCTCGGGACAGGGGGCAAAGGGCTACACCTTC. The J gene is TRBJ1-2, the V gene TRBV6-5, with 12 bases identical to TRBD1. In germline, CDR1 is MNHEY, CDR2 SVGAGI. Trimming removed 4 bases from V and 8 bases from J; junction bases left unmatched: 11. The CDR3 runs 16 residues.

This clone was counted between two and nine times. The rearrangement links TRBV4-2 to TRBJ1-1, with D unclear. The CDR3 loop spans 15 amino acids. CDR1 LGHNA and CDR2 YNFKEQ come from the germline V gene. V lost 2 bases and J lost 1, with 11 bases in between. This CDR3 reads CASSQSQGKNTEAFF. DNA for the CDR3: TGTGCCAGCAGCCAATCGCAAGGCAAGAACACTGAAGCTTTCTTT.

The V call is TRBV30, the J call TRBJ1-4; TRBD1 might be the D (6 bases). The CDR3 has 14 residues. The V end was cut by 0 bases, the J end by 5 bases, with 10 bases between. Germline values: CDR1 GTSNPN, CDR2 SVGIG (reference sequence). CDR3 sequence: CAWSVKGGNEKLFF. The CDR3, as DNA: TGTGCCTGGAGTGTAAAGGGGGGAAATGAAAAACTGTTTTTT.

The V gene is TRBV7-9, the J gene TRBJ2-7; 8 positions agree with TRBD1. With 3 bases clipped from V and 7 bases from J, the junction kept 8 bases outside the gene matches. Germline CDR1 and CDR2: SEHNR and FQNEAQ (reference sequence). CDR3 size: 14 residues. CDR3 residues: CASSFRGLLQEQYF. CDR3 nucleotides: TGTGCCAGCAGCTTCAGGGGGCTTTTACAGGAGCAGTACTTC.